This T cell receptor (beta chain) was observed in a study of blood T cell repertoires in COVID-19 (dated by TCRdb to the early 2020s). The study in broad terms: The collaborator samples originated in the United States, Italy and Spain and spanned the acute and convalescent phases of COVID-19. The material from the prospective study consisted of cDNA or gDNA derived from T cells, B-cell-depleted T cells, or PBMCs. HLA class I and class II types, where available, came from metadata supplied by the sample provider rather than from assay-based typing. The sample metadata nearly always contained a de-identified subject ID, COVID-19 status, age in years and sex. Deeply sampled blood TCRbeta repertoires from subjects exposed to, actively infected with, or recovered from COVID-19 were included in the dataset. The repertoires were released in a freely available public database meant as a resource for research on the immune response to SARS-CoV-2. Samples were obtained from the ongoing ImmuneRACE study (first 160 participants) and from 1,254 subjects provided by 6 global collaborators. General study outcomes and caveats: The quantity of clinical and demographic metadata differed by source and by participant and was supplied without curation.

TCRbeta CDR3 regions were amplified from genomic DNA using the immunoSEQ Assay, a bias-controlled multiplex PCR. The original pipeline was this. The number of nucleated cells in each sample was estimated by amplification of reference gene primers within the assay. To quantify the absolute abundance of each unique TCRbeta CDR3 rearrangement, sequence reads were collapsed and filtered. For each sample, productive Simpson clonality was calculated by taking the square root of Simpson's diversity index across productive rearrangements. TCRdb stores this immuneACCESS table with in-frame sequences only. Part of the clones is absent; in the studies checked, under half of the shortfall reflects unresolved V genes, and no reason is known for the rest. V, J and clone size reflect that table, while D and trimming were determined from the DNA. The sample includes some 110,000 clones, with roughly 85% observed a single time. The biggest ten clones account for roughly 4% of the sample.

Collaborating institutions collected whole blood in K2EDTA tubes following their own protocols. For TCRbeta analysis, collaborators shipped samples in one of three forms: frozen whole blood, isolated PBMCs, or DNA extracted from either of those sample types. To note about this clone: Its antigen target is currently unknown. No clone much larger than this one lies a single base away; base qualities are absent.

Sequencing input: peripheral blood. This receptor was taken from a man between 35 and 55 years old with acute or convalescent COVID-19.

The DNA reads TGTGCCAGCAGCCAGGCGGGGCTGGGTTCTGGAGAGCAGTTCTTC. It translates to CASSQAGLGSGEQFF. Here the chain combines TRBV3-1 (or the pseudogene TRBV3-2) and TRBJ2-1; the D region possibly corresponds to TRBD2 (6 bases align). V lost 3 bases and J lost 10 bases; the stretch between them is 19 bases long. The CDR3 has 15 amino acids, counting the end cysteine and phenylalanine. Just CDR3 DNA is preserved here, 45 bases in frame from base 1. From a lookup of the germline V gene (reference sequence), CDR1 and CDR2 are LGHDT and YNNKEL.